This is a list of T cell receptor beta chains from one sample in a study of a mutant IDH1 vaccine in newly diagnosed glioma. Antigens of these TCRs are unknown. Sequencing was performed with immunoSEQ multiplex PCR; in TCRdb, only in-frame clones are kept and a portion is missing. This table has approximately 41,000 clones, over 75% appearing once. Sequences were derived from PBMCs, sampled from a glioma patient whose treatment included an IDH1 peptide vaccine. The receptors derive from a man aged 35 to 55 with glioma. CDR3s include the opening cysteine and the closing phenylalanine or tryptophan. The order of the fields is J gene, clone size, V gene, CDR3 length, D gene, CDR3 DNA, CDR3 protein. D genes are given only for firm matches. Rows may omit the clone size; those that give it use once, few, many or a size class.

TRBJ1-2 NA TRBV7-8 13 NA TGTGCCAGCAGCTTACCCGGAACTTATGGCTACACCTTC CASSLPGTYGYTF
TRBJ2-7 few TRBV29-1 14 NA TGCAGCGTTGGGGAGACGGGACTGCCCTACGAGCAGTACTTC CSVGETGLPYEQYF
TRBJ2-5 NA TRBV7-9 15 NA TGTGCCAGCAGCTTATCACTTACTAGGAGGGAGACCCAGTACTTC CASSLSLTRRETQYF
TRBJ2-4 NA TRBV7-2 19 TRBD2 TGTGCCAGCAGCTTAGGACCCGGACTAGCGGGAGGGCCTCGGGACATTCAGTACTTC CASSLGPGLAGGPRDIQYF
TRBJ2-1 NA TRBV11-2 14 NA TGTGCCAGCAGCTTAGGTGCGGGAAACAATGAGCAGTTCTTC CASSLGAGNNEQFF
TRBJ2-7 NA TRBV28 13 NA TGTGCCAGCAGGTTACAGGGTTCCTACGAGCAGTACTTC CASRLQGSYEQYF
TRBJ2-5 NA TRBV5-1 15 TRBD2 TGCGCCAGCAGCTCCACTAGCGGGGTACAAGAGACCCAGTACTTC CASSSTSGVQETQYF
TRBJ2-2 NA TRBV27 16 TRBD1 TGTGCCAGCATGACGGACAGGGGGTCGCACACCGGGGAGCTGTTTTTT CASMTDRGSHTGELFF
TRBJ2-5 NA TRBV5-1 10 NA TGCGCCAGCGGAGGGGAGACCCAGTACTTC CASGGETQYF
TRBJ1-1 NA TRBV11-2 12 NA TGTGCCAGCAGCTTACTTACCGCTGAAGCTTTCTTT CASSLLTAEAFF
TRBJ1-1 NA TRBV18 13 NA TGTGCCAGCTCGGAGCTGTTGGACCAAGGGGCTTTCTTT CASSELLDQGAFF
TRBJ1-3 NA TRBV5-6 15 NA TGTGCCAGCGGCTTGGGCCCGATCACTGGAAACACCATATATTTT CASGLGPITGNTIYF
TRBJ1-2 NA TRBV30 14 NA TGTGCCTGGAGTGTCGACGGCAGGAGGTCTGGCTACACCTTC CAWSVDGRRSGYTF
TRBJ1-3 NA TRBV10-1 14 NA TGCGCCAGCAGCTCACAAAACTCTGGAAACACCATATATTTT CASSSQNSGNTIYF
TRBJ2-3 NA TRBV6-4 14 TRBD2 TGTGCCAGCAGTGAGCGGGGGGGCACAGATACGCAGTATTTT CASSERGGTDTQYF
TRBJ1-5 few TRBV28 15 TRBD1 TGTGCCAGCAGAAACAGGGGGCCGGCTGATCAGCCCCAGCATTTT CASRNRGPADQPQHF
TRBJ2-1 NA TRBV2 16 NA TGTGCCAGCCCCCTTCGCGGGGGCCCTTCCTACAATGAGCAGTTCTTC CASPLRGGPSYNEQFF
TRBJ1-5 NA TRBV30 13 NA TGTGCCTGGAGTGTAGATGCCGGCCAGCCCCAGCATTTT CAWSVDAGQPQHF
TRBJ1-5 NA TRBV7-2 14 NA TGTGCCAGCAGCTTTGGCCAGAGAGACCAGCCCCAGCATTTT CASSFGQRDQPQHF
TRBJ2-3 once TRBV7-9 16 TRBD1 TGTGCCAGCAGCCGCCGACAGGGGGCGAACACAGATACGCAGTATTTT CASSRRQGANTDTQYF
TRBJ2-4 NA TRBV2 11 NA TGTGCCAGCTCCGGGACGGGTATTCAGTACTTC CASSGTGIQYF
TRBJ1-5 NA TRBV6-5 15 TRBD1 TGTGCCAGCAGTTGGACAGGGGAAAGGAATCAGCCCCAGCATTTT CASSWTGERNQPQHF
TRBJ1-5 few TRBV6-4 13 TRBD1 TGTGCCAGCAGTTGGGACAGGGGCCAGCCCCAGCATTTT CASSWDRGQPQHF
TRBJ2-2 NA TRBV5-1 15 NA TGCGCCAGCAGCGGGGACTCACCGAACACCGGGGAGCTGTTTTTT CASSGDSPNTGELFF
TRBJ2-3 once TRBV2 16 TRBD1 TGTGCCAGCAGTGAAGGGAGAGGACAGGGGCGCGGAACGCAGTATTTT CASSEGRGQGRGTQYF
TRBJ2-2 NA TRBV7-2 18 NA TGTGCCAGCAGCCGTCGCCGGGACCCAGTCGGGAACACCGGGGAGCTGTTTTTT CASSRRRDPVGNTGELFF
TRBJ2-3 medium-sized TRBV7-3 17 NA TGTGCCAGCAGCCGGACTGCGAGCGGAGGAAAGTCAGATACGCAGTATTTT CASSRTASGGKSDTQYF